Shown below are 13 T cell receptor beta chains from a single sample sequenced in a study of shared clonotypes between healthy human individuals. TCRdb's copy holds only in-frame clones and misses some; the assay was immunoSEQ multiplex PCR. Of 1.6 million or so clones listed, approximately 98.5% are singletons. Sample: naive CD4+ T cells sorted from blood. The subset: CD45RA+ positively selected. These receptor sequences come from a man aged 30-40 years in good health.

The chain uses TRBV6-1 and TRBJ2-7, with 8 bases lining up with TRBD2. V trimming: 2 bases; J trimming: 3 bases; junction bases outside the gene matches: 6. CDR3 length: 15 amino acids. Germline V CDR1 and CDR2: MNHNS, SASEGT. CDR3 sequence reads: CASSEWLAGNYEQYF. In DNA, the CDR3 is TGTGCCAGCAGTGAATGGCTAGCGGGTAACTACGAGCAGTACTTC.

CDR3 in amino acids: CASSQDSVGEKLFF. The CDR3 nucleotides are TGTGCCAGCAGTCAGGACAGTGTGGGTGAAAAACTGTTTTTT. This chain links TRBV9 with TRBJ1-4; D perhaps matches TRBD1 (6 bases). Trimming shortened V by 5 bases and J by 7 bases, and 15 bases separated the two germline ends. Germline CDR1 reads SGDLS; CDR2 reads YYNGEE. This CDR3 has 14 amino acids.

The chain has TRBV5-1 and TRBJ2-7; TRBD2 matches 13 bases. Trimming cost V 4 bases and J 4 bases; bases outside gene matches: 8. This CDR3 has 16 amino acids. Germline CDR1 SGHRS, CDR2 YFSETQ. CDR3 sequence: CASSPRTSGSMYEQYF. Written as DNA, the CDR3 is TGCGCCAGCAGCCCACGGACTAGCGGGAGTATGTACGAGCAGTACTTC.

The rearrangement uses TRBV5-1 and TRBJ2-7; the match to TRBD2 covers 14 bases. Trimming cost V 4 bases and J 5 bases; bases outside gene matches: 14. Per the germline V gene, CDR1 is SGHRS and CDR2 is YFSETQ. This CDR3 region has 18 residues. This chain's CDR3 is CASSPMGLAGDPLHEQYF. CDR3 bases: TGCGCCAGCAGCCCAATGGGACTAGCGGGAGATCCCCTGCACGAGCAGTACTTC.

Concerning this clone: This sample also contains other DNA sequences that code for the same CDR3. The chain combines TRBV10-1 with TRBJ2-2; D is unclear. Germline CDR1 reads WNHNN; CDR2 reads SYGVQD (reference sequence). V was shortened by 2 bases and J by 2 bases, with 3 bases between the two germline ends. The CDR3 contains 13 residues. The CDR3 DNA is TGCGCCAGCAGTGAGCGTAACACCGGGGAGCTGTTTTTT. Protein product: CASSERNTGELFF.

The V and J genes are TRBV7-9 and TRBJ1-5; D is perhaps TRBD1 (6 bases). The V gene lost 2 bases and the J gene lost 4 bases, with 9 bases spanning the gap. Germline CDR1 is SEHNR and CDR2 is FQNEAQ (reference sequence). This CDR3 spans 14 amino acids. This CDR3 is CASSLQGINQPQHF. DNA of the CDR3: TGTGCCAGCAGCTTACAGGGGATTAATCAGCCCCAGCATTTT.

V and J are TRBV7-9 and TRBJ2-3; the D is unclear. Germline CDR1 reads SEHNR; CDR2 reads FQNEAQ (reference sequence). CDR3 length equals 11 residues. The V and J ends lost 5 bases and 5 bases respectively, with 5 bases between them. CDR3 sequence reads: CASSPVDTQYF. The DNA for the CDR3 is TGTGCCAGCAGCCCCGTAGATACGCAGTATTTT. The whole variable domain, remainder taken from reference TRBV7-9 and TRBJ2-3, is DTGVSQNPRHKITKRGQNVTFRCDPISEHNRLYWYRQTLGQGPEFLTYFQNEAQLEKSRLLSDRFSAERPKGSFSTLEIQRTEQGDSAMYLCASSPVDTQYFGPGTRLTVL.

V is TRBV30 and J is TRBJ2-2; 11 bases map to TRBD2. This CDR3 is 17 amino acids long. With 3 bases clipped from V and 3 bases from J, the junction kept 9 bases outside the gene matches. The germline V gene encodes CDR1 GTSNPN and CDR2 SVGIG (reference sequence). The CDR3 DNA reads as TGTGCCTGGAGCCGTACTAGCGGGAGAAATCACACCGGGGAGCTGTTTTTT. It yields the protein CAWSRTSGRNHTGELFF.

The rearrangement uses TRBV6-5 and TRBJ2-5, with D uncertain. Looked up from germline, CDR1 is MNHEY and CDR2 is SVGAGI. Trimming pared 2 bases from V and 3 bases from J, leaving 10 bases between. This CDR3 is 14 amino acids long. Here the CDR3 DNA reads TGTGCCAGCAGTTACGGGCCACTAAAAGAGACCCAGTACTTC. Translated, it gives CASSYGPLKETQYF.

This chain links TRBV15 with TRBJ2-1, with D perhaps being TRBD1 or TRBD2 (5 bases each). V was trimmed by 2 bases and J by 1 base, leaving 12 bases between them. This CDR3 spans 16 amino acids. Germline-derived CDR1 and CDR2 are LNHNV and YYDKDF (reference sequence). The CDR3 DNA follows: TGTGCCACCAGCAGAACCGGGACGCGGTCCTACAATGAGCAGTTCTTC. It translates to CATSRTGTRSYNEQFF.

The CDR3 sequence: CASSPPSAGPTDTQYF. DNA of the CDR3: TGTGCCAGCAGCCCACCGTCGGCGGGACCCACAGATACGCAGTATTTT. The chain carries TRBV9 and TRBJ2-3; possibly TRBD2 for D (6 bases). CDR3 length equals 16 residues. The ends were cut back, 4 bases at V and 2 bases at J, with 17 bases in the middle. Germline loops: CDR1 SGDLS, CDR2 YYNGEE. The complete variable domain, with remaining parts taken from reference TRBV9 and TRBJ2-3, reads DSGVTQTPKHLITATGQRVTLRCSPRSGDLSVYWYQQSLDQGLQFLIQYYNGEERAKGNILERFSAQQFPDLHSELNLSSLELGDSALYFCASSPPSAGPTDTQYFGPGTRLTVL.

J is TRBJ1-1 and V is TRBV29-1, with D possibly TRBD1 on 5 matching bases. The V gene lost 6 bases and the J gene lost 7 bases, with 18 bases spanning the gap. The CDR3 runs 13 residues. The germline CDR1 and CDR2 sequences are SQVTM and ANQGSEA. The CDR3 spells CSVSSGAMVEAFF. CDR3 nucleotides: TGCAGCGTCTCTTCCGGGGCAATGGTTGAAGCTTTCTTT.

The chain has TRBV5-1 and TRBJ2-7; D is unclear. Germline CDR1 is SGHRS and CDR2 is YFSETQ. The CDR3 runs to 14 residues. Trimming cost V 4 bases and J 3 bases, with 14 bases left between them. The CDR3 nucleotides read TGCGCCAGCAGCCCCGGATCGGGTAACTACGAGCAGTACTTC. Translated: CASSPGSGNYEQYF.